The clone carrying this T cell receptor beta chain turned up a few times. Germline V gives CDR1 SEHNR, CDR2 FQNEAQ (reference sequence). This CDR3 is 15 amino acids long. V was clipped by 1 base and J by 7 bases; unmatched bases: 7. Everyone who donated was a healthy Caucasian. The sample originates from a study of identical twins. A template switching step contributed a universal primer site, while unique molecular identifiers were present in the cDNA. TCRdb passed the 5' RACE reads through MiXCR, listing each CDR3 protein once. There are over 600,000 distinct CDR3 sequences in the sample; roughly 20% occur only once, and roughly 4% lies in the top ten. The same data also went into a second study, on T cells expressing NK-cell markers. That report notes: For four donors, these clonotypes were likewise the leading ones in the CD3+CD56-NKG2C+ fraction. HCMV specificity of the expanded NKG2C+ T cell clones was not established.

This clonotype originated in a woman aged 18 to 35 in good health. The J gene is TRBJ2-5, the V gene TRBV7-9; TRBD1 aligns across 9 bases. The sequencing sample was made of PBMCs. CDR3 in amino acids: CASSLEGQGPWTQYF. The CDR3, as DNA: TGTGCCAGCAGCTTAGAAGGACAGGGGCCTTGGACCCAGTACTTC. Based on the CDR3 plus reference TRBV7-9 and TRBJ2-5, the full variable domain is DTGVSQNPRHKITKRGQNVTFRCDPISEHNRLYWYRQTLGQGPEFLTYFQNEAQLEKSRLLSDRFSAERPKGSFSTLEIQRTEQGDSAMYLCASSLEGQGPWTQYFGPGTRLLVL.